This T cell receptor (beta chain) appears in the sequencing data of a study of Ad26.COV2.S vaccination and SARS-CoV-2 variants (dated by TCRdb to the early 2020s). For the study in its entirety: Donors in the vaccine arm were drawn from COV1001, a multicentre, randomized, double-blind, placebo-controlled phase I-IIa trial testing Ad26.COV2.S in healthy adults. The TCR-sequenced set comprised about 30 samples: around 20 Ad26.COV2.S vaccine recipients, 5 placebo recipients and 8 SARS-CoV-2 convalescent individuals. TCRbeta repertoire sequencing served as the tool for gauging how specific and how broad the SARS-CoV-2-reactive T cell receptors were following Ad26.COV2.S vaccination. Participants in the trial were split at random into five groups of five each, receiving low-dose or high-dose Ad26.COV2.S once or twice, or else placebo on both occasions. Ad26.COV2.S was administered intramuscularly at a dose of 5x10^10 or 1x10^11 viral particles, either as one shot or as two shots given 56 days apart. Throughout the experiments and outcome assessment, investigators stayed blinded to trial group allocation. Here is what the overall study found, with its caveats: Comparing responses between vaccine doses or regimens was not something the study was powered to do. Comparable non-spike TCR breadth was observed between vaccine and placebo recipients, consistent with only spike being contained in the vaccine. The authors noted that total T cell responses may have been underestimated by the TCR breadth and depth analyses. Higher spike-specific TCR breadth was observed in Ad26.COV2.S recipients than in placebo recipients (P = 0.0014). After vaccination, spike-specific CD8+ and CD4+ T cell responses were reported to show substantial breadth.

Of note for this clone: What antigen it recognizes has not been identified. No clone much larger than this one lies a single base away; base qualities are absent.

Inclusive of the bounding cysteine and phenylalanine, the CDR3 is 15 residues long. The entry retains the CDR3 DNA only, 45 bases that are in frame from base 1. As encoded in the germline V gene, CDR1 is SGHTA while CDR2 is FQGNSA. Ends trimmed: V by 5 bases, J by 5 bases; bases unmatched to a gene: 4. Taken with the paper, the label for treatment or condition translates to: some 19 received Ad26.COV2.S at low or high dose, single or two shots; roughly 5 received placebo; per-sample allocation not given. Repertoires of vaccine and placebo recipients were sequenced from samples collected on day 63 after the first injection. Cohort 1b enrolled 25 to 30 adults aged 18-55 years at a single site in Boston, USA, between 29 July and 7 August 2020. Ad26.COV2.S was a replication-incompetent adenovirus type 26 vector that expressed a prefusion-stabilized SARS-CoV-2 spike protein derived from the original Wuhan strain.

The immunoSEQ Assay was the method used to sequence TCRbeta CDR3 regions. After extraction, genomic DNA underwent amplification by bias-controlled multiplex PCR, followed by high-throughput sequencing. The original pipeline was this. To quantify the absolute abundance of every unique TCRbeta CDR3 region, sequences were collapsed and filtered. T cell fraction was estimated by normalizing TCRbeta template counts to usable DNA, which was measured by amplifying reference genes present in all nucleated cells. Repertoire TCRs were annotated as SARS-CoV-2-specific when V gene, CDR3 amino acid sequence and J gene were exactly matched to a known reactive TCR set. MIRA supplied the reference SARS-CoV-2 TCR set, which was filtered for enrichment in COVID-19-positive ImmuneCODE repertoires so that public or cross-reactive TCRs were removed. Drawing on the MIRA antigens, annotated TCRs were analysed further at the level of specific ORF or position within ORF. Breadth was defined as annotated unique rearrangements over total unique productive rearrangements; depth was the summed frequency of those rearrangements. Two-sided Wilcoxon rank-sum tests were applied when comparing TCR breadth between groups. TCRdb carries this immuneACCESS record with in-frame sequences only. Its versions omit some clonotypes, under half of them owing to an unresolved V gene in the studies checked, with the rest unexplained. V, J and clone size reflect that table, while D and trimming were determined from the DNA. The sample table lists 350,000 to 500,000 clones, about 91% of them with a count of one. The leading ten clones occupy about 2.5% of the sample.

The origin of this receptor is a person between 18 and 59 years old who received the Ad26.COV2.S COVID-19 vaccine or a placebo. This receptor chain uses TRBV7-2 and TRBJ2-2, with TRBD2 matching 11 junction bases. The sample here was peripheral blood, taken in a trial of Ad26.COV2.S vaccine versus placebo. The base sequence is TGTGCCAGCAGCACTAGCGGGAGAGGAACCGGGGAGCTGTTTTTT. The encoded protein is CASSTSGRGTGELFF. The full variable domain, with segments outside the CDR3 supplied by the reference TRBV7-2 and TRBJ2-2 proteins, appears as GAGVSQSPSNKVTEKGKDVELRCDPISGHTALYWYRQSLGQGLEFLIYFQGNSAPDKSGLPSDRFSAERTGGSVSTLTIQRTQQEDSAVYLCASSTSGRGTGELFFGEGSRLTVL.